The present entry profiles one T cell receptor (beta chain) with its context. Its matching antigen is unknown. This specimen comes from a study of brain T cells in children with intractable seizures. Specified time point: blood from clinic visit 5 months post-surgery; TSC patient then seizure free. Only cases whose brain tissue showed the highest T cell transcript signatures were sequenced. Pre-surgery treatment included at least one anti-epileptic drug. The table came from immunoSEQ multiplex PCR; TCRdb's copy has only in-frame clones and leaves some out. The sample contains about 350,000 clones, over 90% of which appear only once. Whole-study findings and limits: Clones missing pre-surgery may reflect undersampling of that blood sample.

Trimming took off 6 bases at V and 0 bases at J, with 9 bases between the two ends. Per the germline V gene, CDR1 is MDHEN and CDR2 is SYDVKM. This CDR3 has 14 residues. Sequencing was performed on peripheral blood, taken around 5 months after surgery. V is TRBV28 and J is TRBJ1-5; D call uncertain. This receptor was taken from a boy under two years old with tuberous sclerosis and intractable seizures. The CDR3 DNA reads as TGTGCCAGCAGGTATAGAGATAGCAATCAGCCCCAGCATTTT. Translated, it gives CASRYRDSNQPQHF.